The entry below describes one T cell receptor (beta chain). What it binds is not known. The data originate from a study of cytomegalovirus exposure and HLA in healthy donors. Method: immunoSEQ multiplex PCR; TCRdb's copy keeps in-frame clones and lacks some. The profile shows about 150,000 clones, about 88% of them singletons. V was pared by 1 base and J by 4 bases, with 11 bases between. The CDR3 totals 14 residues. Germline-derived CDR1 and CDR2 are GTSNPN and SVGIG (reference sequence). General study findings and limits: The study flagged roughly 150 TCR beta chains as cytomegalovirus-associated.

The J gene is TRBJ1-5, the V gene TRBV30; the D gene is possibly TRBD1 (6 bases). Sequencing used PBMCs. The receptor was isolated from a young man in good health and CMV-seropositive. The chain's CDR3 is CAWSALQGNQPQHF. In nucleotides, the CDR3 is TGTGCCTGGAGTGCCTTACAGGGTAATCAGCCCCAGCATTTT. The whole variable domain, filled in from reference TRBV30 and TRBJ1-5, reads SQTIHQWPATLVQPVGSPLSLECTVEGTSNPNLYWYRQAAGRGLQLLFYSVGIGQISSEVPQNLSASRPQDRQFILSSKKLLLSDSGFYLCAWSALQGNQPQHFGDGTRLSIL.